This entry lists 15 T cell receptor beta chains sequenced from one sample in a study of cytomegalovirus exposure and HLA in healthy donors. The PCR made use of 60 Vbeta and 13 Jbeta primers. Profiled with immunoSEQ multiplex PCR; TCRdb holds only in-frame clones, not every one. Seen here are about 160,000 clones, about 88% observed once, and the top ten hold under 2.5%. The sequenced sample consisted of PBMCs. The receptor set was obtained from a woman younger than 35 in good health and CMV-seronegative.

This clone was found a few times. V usage is TRBV2 and J usage is TRBJ1-5; TRBD1 aligns across 8 bases. This CDR3 has 16 amino acids. Germline V lookup: CDR1 SNHLY, CDR2 FYNNEI. Trimming removed 4 bases from V and 5 bases from J; junction bases left unmatched: 10. DNA of the CDR3: TGTGCCAGCAGTGTCCAAGTGGACAGGGCGTATCAGCCCCAGCATTTT. It specifies CASSVQVDRAYQPQHF.

The chain recombines TRBV19 with TRBJ2-5; D call uncertain. This CDR3 is built from 15 residues. V lost 5 bases and J lost 1, with 14 bases in between. Germline V gene lookup returns CDR1 LNHDA and CDR2 SQIVND (reference sequence). As DNA, the CDR3 is TGTGCCAGTAGTGTCGCCCGACAAGTCCAAGAGACCCAGTACTTC. Protein: CASSVARQVQETQYF.

This clone has just one count. This rearrangement joins TRBV27 to TRBJ1-4; 7 nucleotides match TRBD1. Trimming removed 3 bases from V and 7 bases from J; junction bases left unmatched: 17. The CDR3 extends over 18 amino acids. Germline V gene lookup returns CDR1 MNHEY and CDR2 SMNVEV (reference sequence). The CDR3 sequence is CASSLLPPTGVGGEKLFF. In nucleotides, the CDR3 is TGTGCCAGCAGTTTGCTACCTCCTACAGGGGTTGGGGGTGAAAAACTGTTTTTT.

This clone was counted a single time. The chain couples TRBV7-9 to TRBJ1-2; TRBD1 matches 8 bases. Germline V gives CDR1 SEHNR, CDR2 FQNEAQ (reference sequence). Trimming cost V 5 bases and J 8 bases; bases outside gene matches: 13. The CDR3 is 15 amino acids. CDR3 region: CASSADRGGFSGYTF. In DNA form, the CDR3 reads TGTGCCAGCAGCGCCGACAGGGGCGGATTCTCGGGCTACACCTTC. The complete variable domain, with remaining parts taken from reference TRBV7-9 and TRBJ1-2, reads DTGVSQNPRHKITKRGQNVTFRCDPISEHNRLYWYRQTLGQGPEFLTYFQNEAQLEKSRLLSDRFSAERPKGSFSTLEIQRTEQGDSAMYLCASSADRGGFSGYTFGSGTRLTVV.

V and J are TRBV11-3 and TRBJ2-1; perhaps TRBD2 as D (5 bases). The ends were cut back, 1 base at V and 0 bases at J, with 7 bases in the middle. Germline loops: CDR1 SGHNT, CDR2 YENEEA. The CDR3 runs to 15 residues. CDR3 protein: CASSLGRDSYNEQFF. CDR3 DNA sequence: TGTGCCAGCAGCTTAGGTCGGGACTCCTACAATGAGCAGTTCTTC.

The rearrangement links TRBV27 to TRBJ2-5, with D possibly being TRBD1 (6 bases). V dropped 6 bases and J dropped 2 bases, with 13 bases sitting between them. Germline values: CDR1 MNHEY, CDR2 SMNVEV (reference sequence). The CDR3 has 14 amino acids. CDR3 sequence reads: CASSQNRAQETQYF. CDR3 coding DNA: TGTGCCAGCAGCCAGAACAGGGCACAAGAGACCCAGTACTTC.

This chain joins TRBV19 and TRBJ2-7; D may be TRBD1 (6 bases). Germline CDR1 and CDR2: LNHDA and SQIVND (reference sequence). The V gene lost 4 bases and the J gene lost 0 bases, with 10 bases spanning the gap. This CDR3 has 14 amino acids. The CDR3 DNA follows: TGTGCCAGTAGTACTTTGACAGGCTCCTACGAGCAGTACTTC. Translated: CASSTLTGSYEQYF.

This chain uses TRBV7-9 with TRBJ1-1; 9 bases are a match to TRBD1. There are 15 residues in the CDR3. Looked up from germline, CDR1 is SEHNR and CDR2 is FQNEAQ (reference sequence). J was trimmed by 5 bases and V by 5 bases; bases with no gene match: 9. CDR3 sequence (DNA): TGTGCCAGCAGCCCAAGATACAGGGGGCAAACTGAAGCTTTCTTT. Translating it yields CASSPRYRGQTEAFF.

This clone was seen more than once but under ten times. The chain recombines TRBV7-9 with TRBJ1-1; perhaps TRBD1 as D (5 bases). There are 14 residues in the CDR3. Germline CDR1 SEHNR, CDR2 FQNEAQ (reference sequence). V was trimmed by 5 bases and J by 1 base, leaving 11 bases between them. As DNA, the CDR3 is TGTGCCAGCAGCCTGGGGGGGGAGAACACTGAAGCTTTCTTT. Its translation is CASSLGGENTEAFF.

The chain carries TRBV5-1 and TRBJ2-3, with D possibly being TRBD1 (6 bases). V lost 0 bases, J lost 1 base, and 9 bases lay in between. CDR1 and CDR2 (germline): SGHRS, YFSETQ. The CDR3 runs to 15 residues. The CDR3 DNA reads as TGCGCCAGCAGCTTGGGCGCAGGGGGCACAGATACGCAGTATTTT. Translated: CASSLGAGGTDTQYF.

The chain's CDR3 is CASNPDRADQPQHF. The CDR3 nucleotides are TGTGCCAGTAACCCGGACAGGGCTGATCAGCCCCAGCATTTT. V and J are TRBV19 and TRBJ1-5; TRBD1 aligns across 8 bases. CDR3 length: 14 residues. Trimming cost V 7 bases and J 5 bases; bases outside gene matches: 7. The germline V gene encodes CDR1 LNHDA and CDR2 SQIVND (reference sequence).

The chain uses TRBV14 and TRBJ2-1; 7 bases match TRBD1. This CDR3 is 18 amino acids long. V was pared by 4 bases and J by 1 base, with 13 bases of the junction left unmatched. CDR1 and CDR2 from the germline V gene are SGHDN and FVKESK. This chain's CDR3 is CASSPTRGPEGSYNEQFF. CDR3 nucleotide sequence: TGTGCCAGCAGCCCTACTAGGGGGCCCGAAGGGTCCTACAATGAGCAGTTCTTC. Full variable domain (rest looked up from reference TRBV14 and TRBJ2-1): EAGVTQFPSHSVIEKGQTVTLRCDPISGHDNLYWYRRVMGKEIKFLLHFVKESKQDESGMPNNRFLAERTGGTYSTLKVQPAELEDSGVYFCASSPTRGPEGSYNEQFFGPGTRLTVL.

In this sample, this clone turned up once. The V gene is TRBV5-4, the J gene TRBJ1-1; possible D gene TRBD1, 5 bases. The germline V gene encodes CDR1 SGHNT and CDR2 YYREEE (reference sequence). Trimming left V 2 bases short and J 3 bases short, with 17 bases between. CDR3 size: 16 residues. The CDR3 DNA follows: TGTGCCAGCAGCTTTACACTCGGGGCGGGGGACACTGAAGCTTTCTTT. Protein sequence: CASSFTLGAGDTEAFF.

The table lists this clone with a count of one. The V gene is TRBV27, the J gene TRBJ2-5, with 7 bases lining up with TRBD2. The closer fit of TRBJ2-7 to the DNA end suggests the J call may be wrong. The CDR3 spans 13 residues. Germline loops: CDR1 MNHEY, CDR2 SMNVEV (reference sequence). This CDR3 reads CASSTLGGDEQYF. The CDR3 coding sequence is TGTGCCAGCAGCACGCTGGGGGGGGACGAGCAGTACTTC.

There are many counts of this clone. V usage is TRBV30 and J usage is TRBJ2-5; the D gene is possibly TRBD2 (5 bases). Trimming shortened V by 1 base and J by 5 bases, and 14 bases separated the two germline ends. The CDR3 has 14 amino acids. Germline V gene data show CDR1 as GTSNPN and CDR2 as SVGIG (reference sequence). CDR3 region: CAWSEGQEEETQYF. CDR3 nucleotide sequence: TGTGCCTGGAGTGAAGGGCAGGAGGAGGAGACCCAGTACTTC.